The rows below give T cell receptor beta chains drawn from one sample of a study of CD4 and CD8 cells across lung adenocarcinoma regions. TCRdb fed the PCR reads into MiXCR, producing one record per CDR3 protein. Found here are around 18,000 distinct CDR3 sequences, 45% to 60% of them singletons; the top ten hold 55% to 65%. The specimen sequenced was CD8+ T cells from the center of a lung tumor. These receptor sequences come from a female donor with lung adenocarcinoma. The CD4 and CD8 labels of this study may be unreliable. The CDR3 runs from the conserved cysteine through the conserved F or W. The order of the fields is D gene, clone size, V gene, J gene, CDR3 DNA, CDR3 protein. A D gene is named only where the DNA matches it firmly. Size tells how often a clone was seen (once, few, many) or the class of an expanded clone, and some rows leave it out.

d_call: .; clone_size: .; v_call: TRBV15; j_call: TRBJ2-5; cdr3_nt: TGTGCCACCAGCAGGAGGACAGAAGAGACCCAGTACTTC; cdr3_aa: CATSRRTEETQYF
d_call: TRBD1; clone_size: .; v_call: TRBV6-1; j_call: TRBJ2-5; cdr3_nt: TGTGCCAGCAGTAAACAGGGGGCTTGGACAGAGACCCAGTACTTC; cdr3_aa: CASSKQGAWTETQYF
d_call: TRBD2; clone_size: .; v_call: TRBV4-1; j_call: TRBJ2-1; cdr3_nt: TGCGCCAGCGGGATAAGATGGGGCGGGAGGGCCTCGAATGAGCAGTTCTTC; cdr3_aa: CASGIRWGGRASNEQFF
d_call: .; clone_size: .; v_call: TRBV12-3/TRBV12-4; j_call: TRBJ1-2; cdr3_nt: TGTGCCAGCGGCGCCACGGGGAGGGATTATGGCTACACCTTC; cdr3_aa: CASGATGRDYGYTF
d_call: .; clone_size: medium-sized; v_call: TRBV27; j_call: TRBJ2-5; cdr3_nt: TGTGCCAGCAGTTTAACCGGACAGCCCCCGGAGACCCAGTACTTC; cdr3_aa: CASSLTGQPPETQYF
d_call: .; clone_size: many; v_call: TRBV25-1; j_call: TRBJ2-2; cdr3_nt: TGTGCCAGCGGACAGAGTGTTGGCGGGATCGGGGGCGGGGAGCTGTTTTTT; cdr3_aa: CASGQSVGGIGGGELFF
d_call: TRBD2; clone_size: .; v_call: TRBV10-3; j_call: TRBJ2-1; cdr3_nt: TGTGCCACGATCTTCGGCGGGAGCTACAATGAGCAGTTCTTC; cdr3_aa: CATIFGGSYNEQFF
d_call: TRBD2; clone_size: .; v_call: TRBV15; j_call: TRBJ2-7; cdr3_nt: TGTGCCACCAGCCCTAGCGGGGCCTTACGAGAGCAGTACTTC; cdr3_aa: CATSPSGALREQYF
d_call: .; clone_size: .; v_call: TRBV27; j_call: TRBJ2-3; cdr3_nt: TGTGCCAGCAGCGTAGGGACTTCAAGATACCTCACAGATACGCAGTATTTT; cdr3_aa: CASSVGTSRYLTDTQYF
d_call: .; clone_size: .; v_call: TRBV6-1; j_call: TRBJ2-6; cdr3_nt: TGTGCCAGCAGTGACAGGGGAGGAGCCAACGTCCTGACTTTC; cdr3_aa: CASSDRGGANVLTF
d_call: TRBD1; clone_size: .; v_call: TRBV12-3/TRBV12-4; j_call: TRBJ2-1; cdr3_nt: TGTGCCAGCAGTTTAGGGGGACAGGGGGCAGGGGCCAACGAGCAGACCTTC; cdr3_aa: CASSLGGQGAGANEQTF
d_call: .; clone_size: medium-sized; v_call: TRBV6-1; j_call: TRBJ2-5; cdr3_nt: TGTGCCAGCAGCCGCAGGGGATCGGTTTCGGAGACCCAGTACTTC; cdr3_aa: CASSRRGSVSETQYF
d_call: .; clone_size: .; v_call: TRBV6-1; j_call: TRBJ2-4; cdr3_nt: TGTGCCAGCAGGTGCCGCATCTCGGGGCCGAGAGCCAAAGACACTCAGTACTTC; cdr3_aa: CASRCRISGPRAKDTQYF
d_call: .; clone_size: .; v_call: TRBV7-2; j_call: TRBJ2-1; cdr3_nt: TGTGCCAGCAGCTTAGTACTAAACAATGAGCAGTTCTTC; cdr3_aa: CASSLVLNNEQFF
d_call: .; clone_size: .; v_call: TRBV6-4; j_call: TRBJ2-1; cdr3_nt: TGTGCCAGCAGTGACGGAACAACCTACAATGAGCAGTTCTTC; cdr3_aa: CASSDGTTYNEQFF
d_call: .; clone_size: .; v_call: TRBV9; j_call: TRBJ2-5; cdr3_nt: TGTGCCAGCAGCCCCTCCGGGACGAGAGAGACCCAGTACTTC; cdr3_aa: CASSPSGTRETQYF
d_call: .; clone_size: many; v_call: TRBV7-2; j_call: TRBJ2-3; cdr3_nt: TGTGCCAGCAGCCCACAGAGTAGCACAGATACGCAGTATTTT; cdr3_aa: CASSPQSSTDTQYF
d_call: TRBD2; clone_size: .; v_call: TRBV6-5; j_call: TRBJ2-3; cdr3_nt: TGTGCCAGCAGTTTCTATAGCGGGGGGACAGATACGCAGTATTTT; cdr3_aa: CASSFYSGGTDTQYF
d_call: TRBD1; clone_size: few; v_call: TRBV6-1; j_call: TRBJ2-5; cdr3_nt: TGTGCCAGCAGAGAGACAGGGTCCCAGAAAGAGACCCAGTACTTC; cdr3_aa: CASRETGSQKETQYF
d_call: .; clone_size: once; v_call: TRBV27; j_call: TRBJ2-4; cdr3_nt: TGTGCCAGCACCTCTTCGGGGGAAAGTGCCAAAAACATGCAGTACTTT; cdr3_aa: CASTSSGESAKNMQYF
d_call: .; clone_size: .; v_call: TRBV10-1; j_call: TRBJ2-5; cdr3_nt: TGCGCCAGCAGTGAGACAGGGGAGACCCAGTACTTC; cdr3_aa: CASSETGETQYF
d_call: TRBD2; clone_size: .; v_call: TRBV28; j_call: TRBJ2-1; cdr3_nt: TGTGCCAGCAGTTGGCCTAGCGGGGGTCGCAGTGAGCAGTTCTTC; cdr3_aa: CASSWPSGGRSEQFF
d_call: .; clone_size: .; v_call: TRBV6-5; j_call: TRBJ1-1; cdr3_nt: TGTGCCAGCAGTCTACTAAAATCCCGGGCCGAGCTTTTGGCTTTCTTT; cdr3_aa: CASSLLKSRAELLAFF
d_call: .; clone_size: few; v_call: TRBV11-3; j_call: TRBJ2-7; cdr3_nt: TGTGCCAGCAGCTCACAATTCGAGCAGTACTTC; cdr3_aa: CASSSQFEQYF
d_call: TRBD1; clone_size: .; v_call: TRBV20-1; j_call: TRBJ1-5; cdr3_nt: TGCAGTGCTACCCGACAGGGATCAGTGAGTCAGCCCCAGCATTTT; cdr3_aa: CSATRQGSVSQPQHF
d_call: .; clone_size: few; v_call: TRBV6-1; j_call: TRBJ2-1; cdr3_nt: TGTGCCAGCAGCCCGTGGGGAGTCTCCTACAATGAGCAGTTCTTC; cdr3_aa: CASSPWGVSYNEQFF
d_call: .; clone_size: .; v_call: TRBV7-9; j_call: TRBJ2-5; cdr3_nt: TGTGCCAGCAGCTCCGGATGGGAGACCCAGTACTTC; cdr3_aa: CASSSGWETQYF
d_call: .; clone_size: .; v_call: TRBV10-3; j_call: TRBJ2-2; cdr3_nt: TGTGCCATCAGGTCCGGGACTGGGAACACCGGGGCGCTGTTTTTT; cdr3_aa: CAIRSGTGNTGALFF
d_call: TRBD2; clone_size: .; v_call: TRBV10-1; j_call: TRBJ2-3; cdr3_nt: TGCGCCAGCAGTGGAGAGCGGGACTCAGATACGCAGTATTTT; cdr3_aa: CASSGERDSDTQYF
d_call: .; clone_size: .; v_call: TRBV10-2; j_call: TRBJ2-7; cdr3_nt: TGCGCCAGCAGTTCTCATGGACTGGGTTACGAGCAGTACTTC; cdr3_aa: CASSSHGLGYEQYF
d_call: .; clone_size: once; v_call: TRBV7-2; j_call: TRBJ2-4; cdr3_nt: TGTGCGGGCAGCTTGGGCGGGGAGCACAACATTCAGTACTTC; cdr3_aa: CAGSLGGEHNIQYF
d_call: .; clone_size: .; v_call: TRBV5-1; j_call: TRBJ2-7; cdr3_nt: TGCGCCAGCAGCTTGGCGGCTCGCGAGCAGTACTTC; cdr3_aa: CASSLAAREQYF
d_call: .; clone_size: .; v_call: TRBV6-1; j_call: TRBJ2-1; cdr3_nt: TGTGCCAGCAGTAGGGACATGGCTGGGTATGAGCAGTTCTTC; cdr3_aa: CASSRDMAGYEQFF
d_call: .; clone_size: once; v_call: TRBV15; j_call: TRBJ1-2; cdr3_nt: TGTGCCACCAGCATGTCAGGGGAGTATGGCTACACCTTC; cdr3_aa: CATSMSGEYGYTF
d_call: TRBD2; clone_size: .; v_call: TRBV6-5; j_call: TRBJ2-1; cdr3_nt: TGTGCCAGCAGTTACCGGGGGGTCAGCACCTACAATGAGCAGTTCTTC; cdr3_aa: CASSYRGVSTYNEQFF
d_call: TRBD2; clone_size: many; v_call: TRBV6-7; j_call: TRBJ2-7; cdr3_nt: TGTGCCAGCAGTTTCCAGACTAGCGGGGAGCTCTACGAGCAGTACTTC; cdr3_aa: CASSFQTSGELYEQYF
d_call: .; clone_size: .; v_call: TRBV25-1; j_call: TRBJ2-4; cdr3_nt: TGTGCCAGCAGTGAATCGCGGCTGGGAGCCACAGATACTCAGTACTTC; cdr3_aa: CASSESRLGATDTQYF
d_call: .; clone_size: .; v_call: TRBV6-1; j_call: TRBJ1-5; cdr3_nt: TGTGCCAGCCCCCCCCCGGGGGCGAGCAATCAGCCCCAGCATTTT; cdr3_aa: CASPPPGASNQPQHF
d_call: .; clone_size: .; v_call: TRBV6-5; j_call: TRBJ2-3; cdr3_nt: TGTGCCAGCAGTTACGACCTCGCAGATACGCAGTATTTT; cdr3_aa: CASSYDLADTQYF
d_call: .; clone_size: .; v_call: TRBV6-1; j_call: TRBJ1-2; cdr3_nt: TGTGCCAGCAGTCCGACCTCTAACTATGGCTACACCTTC; cdr3_aa: CASSPTSNYGYTF
d_call: TRBD1; clone_size: .; v_call: TRBV6-1; j_call: TRBJ2-7; cdr3_nt: TGTGCCAGCAGTGAATTTACAGGGGTCGAGCAGTACTTC; cdr3_aa: CASSEFTGVEQYF
d_call: .; clone_size: medium-sized; v_call: TRBV6-1; j_call: TRBJ2-5; cdr3_nt: TGTGCCAGCAGTGAACCCGTAGGGGGACGACCTCAAGAGACCCAGTACTTC; cdr3_aa: CASSEPVGGRPQETQYF
d_call: .; clone_size: once; v_call: TRBV11-3; j_call: TRBJ2-3; cdr3_nt: TGTGCCAGCAGCCCCGGGGGAGGGGGGGGTCGTGGCCCAGATACGCAGTATTTC; cdr3_aa: CASSPGGGGGRGPDTQYF
d_call: TRBD1; clone_size: .; v_call: TRBV4-3; j_call: TRBJ2-1; cdr3_nt: TGCGCCAGCAGCCAACAGTCCGGGACAGGGGGAAATGAGCAGTTCTTC; cdr3_aa: CASSQQSGTGGNEQFF
d_call: .; clone_size: .; v_call: TRBV27; j_call: TRBJ2-3; cdr3_nt: TGTGCCAGCAGTTTAGGGCTGGCCGCCACAGACATTCAGTATTTC; cdr3_aa: CASSLGLAATDIQYF
d_call: .; clone_size: .; v_call: TRBV6-5; j_call: TRBJ2-1; cdr3_nt: TGTGCCAGCAGTTACAGGGCCCCACTAGCAAGAGGGGATGAGCAGTTCTTC; cdr3_aa: CASSYRAPLARGDEQFF
d_call: TRBD2; clone_size: few; v_call: TRBV10-2; j_call: TRBJ2-5; cdr3_nt: TGCGCCAGCGGGACTACCGGGGGGACCCAGTACTTC; cdr3_aa: CASGTTGGTQYF
d_call: .; clone_size: few; v_call: TRBV12-5; j_call: TRBJ2-1; cdr3_nt: TGTGCTAGTGGTTTGGTACCCCAGTACAATGAGCAGTTCTTC; cdr3_aa: CASGLVPQYNEQFF